Below, 11 T cell receptor beta chains from the same sample are listed, as sequenced in a study of blood T cell repertoires in COVID-19. Repertoires were generated with immunoSEQ multiplex PCR, while TCRdb's copy carries only in-frame clones and drops some. The profile covers around 120,000 clones, with more than 75% appearing a single time and approximately 3.5% taken by the ten largest. The sequenced material came from peripheral blood. The receptors originated from a man aged 50-59 years with active COVID-19.

The V call is TRBV7-3, the J call TRBJ2-2; 9 bases are shared with TRBD2. The V gene end was trimmed by 0 bases and the J gene end by 2 bases; junction bases not matched to a gene: 4. The germline V gene has CDR1 SGHTA and CDR2 FQGTGA. This CDR3 region has 17 residues. The CDR3 bases are TGTGCCAGCAGCTTAACTAGCGGGGGCGCCAACACCGGGGAGCTGTTTTTT. It yields the protein CASSLTSGGANTGELFF.

The rearrangement uses TRBV5-6 and TRBJ1-5; D gene uncertain. V dropped 0 bases and J dropped 7 bases, with 11 bases sitting between them. Germline loops: CDR1 SGHDT, CDR2 YYEEEE. The CDR3 has 14 amino acids. The CDR3 is CASSLGVGVQPQHF. CDR3 sequence (DNA): TGTGCCAGCAGCTTGGGGGTCGGGGTCCAGCCCCAGCATTTT.

The chain recombines TRBV2 with TRBJ2-5, with no clear D. The germline gives CDR1 SNHLY, CDR2 FYNNEI. This CDR3 region has 15 residues. The V end was cut by 3 bases, the J end by 9 bases, with 20 bases between. The CDR3 is CASSEKVVVPGAQYF. For the CDR3, the DNA is TGTGCCAGCAGTGAGAAGGTCGTAGTTCCCGGAGCCCAGTACTTC. Full variable domain (outside the CDR3, taken from reference TRBV2 and TRBJ2-5): EPEVTQTPSHQVTQMGQEVILRCVPISNHLYFYWYRQILGQKVEFLVSFYNNEISEKSEIFDDQFSVERPDGSNFTLKIRSTKLEDSAMYFCASSEKVVVPGAQYFGPGTRLLVL.

V and J are TRBV12-2 and TRBJ2-1; the table names TRBD2, a call not compared with the DNA. TRBV12-2 is termed a pseudogene. The CDR3 loop spans 13 amino acids. CDR3: CASRSRRDNEQFF. The CDR3 DNA is TGTGCAAGTCGCTCCCGGAGGGATAATGAGCAGTTCTTC.

In its sample, this clone was seen many times. This CDR3 reads CASSGANRVKESGNTIYF. Written as DNA, the CDR3 is TGTGCCAGTTCTGGGGCCAACCGAGTGAAGGAATCCGGAAACACCATATATTTT. The V and J genes are TRBV19 and TRBJ1-3, with a weak D call TRBD1 (5 bases). The germline CDR1 and CDR2 sequences are LNHDA and SQIVND (reference sequence). V lost 8 bases to trimming and J lost 4 bases, with 27 bases between them. The CDR3 sequence is 18 residues long.

This clone came up once. V usage is TRBV30 and J usage is TRBJ2-1, with a possible D match to TRBD1 (5 bases). The germline CDR1 and CDR2 sequences are GTSNPN and SVGIG (reference sequence). Trimming left V 2 bases short and J 3 bases short, with 23 bases between. This CDR3 is 18 amino acids long. CDR3 residues: CAWSRGGTIDNNYNEQFF. The CDR3 bases are TGTGCCTGGAGTAGGGGCGGCACGATTGACAACAACTACAATGAGCAGTTCTTC. Based on the CDR3 plus reference TRBV30 and TRBJ2-1, the full variable domain is SQTIHQWPATLVQPVGSPLSLECTVEGTSNPNLYWYRQAAGRGLQLLFYSVGIGQISSEVPQNLSASRPQDRQFILSSKKLLLSDSGFYLCAWSRGGTIDNNYNEQFFGPGTRLTVL.

The rearrangement links TRBV9 to TRBJ2-2; the D gene is possibly TRBD2 (6 bases). The CDR3 is made up of 16 amino acids. The V end lost 0 bases, the J end lost 4 bases, and 13 bases lay between the germline ends. Germline CDR1 reads SGDLS; CDR2 reads YYNGEE. The CDR3, as DNA: TGTGCCAGCAGCGTAGTGGGGACTCGGGGCACCGGGGAGCTGTTTTTT. It yields the protein CASSVVGTRGTGELFF.

V is TRBV6-5 and J is TRBJ1-5, with D unresolved. Between the trimmed V and J ends, which lost 0 bases and 7 bases, there was a span of 7 bases. Germline V gene lookup returns CDR1 MNHEY and CDR2 SVGAGI. The CDR3 runs 13 residues. The CDR3 spells CASSYSAVQPQHF. The CDR3 nucleotides read TGTGCCAGCAGTTACTCTGCAGTCCAGCCCCAGCATTTT.

The V call is TRBV29-1, the J call TRBJ2-5, with TRBD2 identical over 10 bases. The CDR3 has 13 residues. The germline CDR1 and CDR2 sequences are SQVTM and ANQGSEA. This CDR3 is CSLRLAGGETQYF. CDR3 DNA sequence: TGCAGTCTTCGCTTAGCGGGGGGCGAGACCCAGTACTTC.

This chain connects TRBV5-6 to TRBJ2-3; D is undetermined. The germline V gene encodes CDR1 SGHDT and CDR2 YYEEEE. The CDR3 consists of 14 residues. Trimming shortened V by 0 bases and J by 1 base, and 6 bases separated the two germline ends. The CDR3 spells CASSLGAGTDTQYF. CDR3 nucleotide sequence: TGTGCCAGCAGCTTGGGGGCAGGCACAGATACGCAGTATTTT.

The genes are TRBV27 and TRBJ2-4; 9 nucleotides match TRBD1. The CDR3 sequence is 14 residues long. Losses at the gene ends were 2 bases for V and 12 bases for J; bases not matched to a gene: 8. Looked up from germline, CDR1 is MNHEY and CDR2 is SMNVEV (reference sequence). The CDR3 DNA reads TGTGCCAGCAGTTTAAAAGGACAGGGGAGCTCTCAGTACTTC. It translates to CASSLKGQGSSQYF.